This T cell receptor beta chain was identified in a study of shared clonotypes between healthy human individuals. Study-wide points: The sharing of 4.5% to 6.5% of naive CD4 clonotypes was seen across a handful of donors. When compared with the clonotypes that were shared by all four sorted-subset donors, the non-shared clonotypes turned out to have lower generation probabilities.

In germline, CDR1 is SGHVS, CDR2 FQNEAQ. V lost 5 bases, J lost 4 bases, and 5 bases stayed unmatched. The CDR3 runs to 15 residues. How the authors handled the data: Without quality scores, immunoSEQ junctional reads could not be filtered like full-length reads. The method was immunoSEQ multiplex PCR; TCRdb's version includes in-frame clones alone and lacks a portion of them. That table is the source of V, J and clone size, and D and trimming were worked out from the DNA. The sample includes hundreds of thousands of clones, about 73% of them seen just once. For this clone: No antigen is known for it.

The receptor's source is a man aged 30 to 39 in good health. V gene TRBV7-8 combines with J gene TRBJ2-1, with 10 bases that match TRBD1. Sequenced input: memory CD4+ T cells sorted from blood. Subset reported: CD45RA-negative fraction. The CDR3 here is CASSRTGGGYNEQFF. As DNA, the CDR3 is TGTGCCAGCAGCCGGACAGGGGGAGGGTACAATGAGCAGTTCTTC.